This T cell receptor (beta chain) is drawn from a study of cytomegalovirus exposure and HLA in healthy donors. Details on this clone: Its antigen is unknown.

The CDR3 is 14 amino acids. Germline CDR1 is GTSNPN and CDR2 is SVGIG (reference sequence). With 3 bases removed from V and 4 bases from J, the gap between germline ends came to 15 bases. Study results and caveats: 16,951 TCR beta sequences were associated with HLA alleles at 0.05 false discovery rate in a later analysis. A later analysis linked a missense DCLRE1C variant to TCR beta V- and J-gene trimming. Reports credit the classifier with highly specific, highly sensitive diagnosis of cytomegalovirus status.

60 Vbeta and 13 Jbeta primers were used in PCR. This table comes from immunoSEQ multiplex PCR, and its TCRdb copy is limited to in-frame clones, with some not included. The repertoire holds 140,000 or so clones, 75% to 80% seen once, with 1.5% to 2% in the top ten. Healthy bone marrow donors made up the donor group. Specimen: PBMCs. The V gene is TRBV30, the J gene TRBJ1-2, with D tentatively TRBD1 (5 bases). The TCR originated in a woman aged 25 to 39 in good health and CMV-seronegative. The CDR3 sequence: CAWSVQGTSYGYTF. The CDR3 DNA follows: TGTGCCTGGAGCGTCCAGGGTACATCCTATGGCTACACCTTC.